The 24 T cell receptor beta chains below come from one sample, sequenced in a study of shared clonotypes between healthy human individuals. Only CD45RO-negative cells positively selected for CCR7 counted as naive CD8 cells, so terminally differentiated effector memory CD45RA+ cells were excluded. Libraries were prepared by immunoSEQ multiplex PCR; TCRdb keeps only in-frame clonotypes and omits some of them. The data hold over 2,000,000 clones, with 90% to 95% observed a single time. The specimen sequenced was naive CD8+ T cells from PBMCs. The source is a man aged 18 to 29 in good health. Some clones in this sample may be carry-over from other donors' samples.

The chain combines TRBV7-3 with TRBJ1-2, with D possibly matching TRBD1 (5 bases). V lost 4 bases to trimming and J lost 4 bases, with 16 bases between them. This CDR3 has 15 amino acids. Per germline, CDR1 SGHTA and CDR2 FQGTGA. CDR3: CASSSSKGYSYGYTF. DNA of the CDR3: TGTGCCAGCAGCTCTTCGAAGGGGTACAGCTATGGCTACACCTTC.

This clone showed up just once. The rearrangement uses TRBV18 and TRBJ2-3; weak D call: TRBD2 (5 bases). Per germline, CDR1 KGHSH and CDR2 LQKENI. This CDR3 is built from 15 residues. V lost 2 bases to trimming and J lost 1 base, with 10 bases between them. In DNA form, the CDR3 reads TGTGCCAGCTCACCAGGATCGCGGGGCACAGATACGCAGTATTTT. Protein: CASSPGSRGTDTQYF.

This chain connects TRBV19 to TRBJ2-5, with 11 positions matching TRBD2. The DNA matches TRBJ2-7 better at its end, which makes the J call doubtful. In germline, CDR1 is LNHDA, CDR2 SQIVND (reference sequence). This CDR3 is built from 15 residues. The CDR3 bases are TGTGCCAGTAGTATGTCACTAGCGGGAGTAGACGAGCAGTACTTC. Its protein product is CASSMSLAGVDEQYF.

The V and J genes are TRBV5-6 and TRBJ2-1; 8 bases agree with TRBD2. V dropped 4 bases and J dropped 5; count of bases not matched to a gene: 8. The CDR3 contains 15 residues. Germline CDR1 is SGHDT and CDR2 is YYEEEE. CDR3 region: CASSPSGSTHNEQFF. CDR3 DNA sequence: TGTGCCAGCAGCCCGAGCGGGAGTACCCACAATGAGCAGTTCTTC. Variable domain in full (rest from reference TRBV5-6 and TRBJ2-1): DAGVTQSPTHLIKTRGQQVTLRCSPKSGHDTVSWYQQALGQGPQFIFQYYEEEERQRGNFPDRFSGHQFPNYSSELNVNALLLGDSALYLCASSPSGSTHNEQFFGPGTRLTVL.

CDR3 DNA: TGTGCCAGCAGTTTAGGGGGACTCCGCTCCTACAATGAGCAGTTCTTC. Residues: CASSLGGLRSYNEQFF. The J gene is TRBJ2-1, the V gene TRBV27; D may be TRBD2 (6 bases). The ends were cut back, 2 bases at V and 0 bases at J, with 11 bases in the middle. The CDR3 covers 16 residues. Germline lookup yields CDR1 MNHEY and CDR2 SMNVEV (reference sequence).

On this clone: At one boundary the junction diverges from the germline segment, which might be a read error. J is TRBJ2-7 and V is TRBV30, with D tentatively TRBD1 (5 bases). CDR3 size: 13 residues. Germline V gene sequence: CDR1 GTSNPN, CDR2 SVGIG (reference sequence). CDR3 bases: TGTGCCCGGAGTGTGGGGCGCACCTACGAGCAGTACTTC. It translates to CARSVGRTYEQYF. The entire variable domain, with the rest obtained from reference TRBV30 and TRBJ2-7, is as follows: SQTIHQWPATLVQPVGSPLSLECTVEGTSNPNLYWYRQAAGRGLQLLFYSVGIGQISSEVPQNLSASRPQDRQFILSSKKLLLSDSGFYLCARSVGRTYEQYFGPGTRLTVT.

The rearrangement joins TRBV4-1 to TRBJ2-1; D is uncertain. Trimming shortened V by 3 bases and J by 3 bases, and 9 bases separated the two germline ends. This CDR3 spans 14 amino acids. Germline CDR1 MGHRA, CDR2 YSYEKL. The CDR3 nucleotides read TGCGCCAGCAGCCACGGACGGAACTACAATGAGCAGTTCTTC. Its translation is CASSHGRNYNEQFF.

This clone was detected only a few times. Other DNA sequences in this sample translate to the same CDR3. The chain combines TRBV30 with TRBJ1-1; D is unresolved. Germline V lookup: CDR1 GTSNPN, CDR2 SVGIG (reference sequence). This CDR3 comprises 13 residues. Trimming stripped 0 bases from V and 1 base from J, with 6 bases between. Here the CDR3 DNA reads TGTGCCTGGAGTGTACTTCGGAACACTGAAGCTTTCTTT. It yields the protein CAWSVLRNTEAFF.

J is TRBJ2-2 and V is TRBV6-1; D unresolved. This CDR3 region has 13 residues. The V gene lost 10 bases and the J gene lost 2 bases, with 11 bases spanning the gap. Looked up from germline, CDR1 is MNHNS and CDR2 is SASEGT. Here the CDR3 DNA reads TGTGCCACCACGAGGCCCAACACCGGGGAGCTGTTTTTT. It encodes CATTRPNTGELFF.

This chain connects TRBV27 to TRBJ2-7; D ambiguous. The ends were cut back, 2 bases at V and 6 bases at J, with 5 bases in the middle. The CDR3 loop spans 11 amino acids. Germline V gives CDR1 MNHEY, CDR2 SMNVEV (reference sequence). In DNA form, the CDR3 reads TGTGCCAGCAGTTTAAATGGCGAGCAGTACTTC. Its protein product is CASSLNGEQYF.

The chain recombines TRBV10-2 with TRBJ2-2; TRBD1 matches at 7 bases. Trimming at V came to 6 bases and at J to 6 bases, leaving 7 bases not matched to a gene. The CDR3 has 14 amino acids. Germline V gene sequence: CDR1 WSHSY, CDR2 SAAADI. The CDR3: CASRGGSMAGELFF. CDR3 DNA: TGCGCCAGCAGAGGGGGCTCTATGGCCGGGGAGCTGTTTTTT.

J is TRBJ2-1 and V is TRBV4-2, with a tentative D call TRBD2 (5 bases). In germline, CDR1 is LGHNA, CDR2 YNFKEQ. V was pared by 4 bases and J by 2 bases, with 36 bases between. CDR3 length: 23 residues. The CDR3 loop is CASSPPVRLAQTSYLLTYNEQFF. CDR3 coding DNA: TGTGCCAGCAGCCCTCCGGTCAGGCTAGCCCAAACCTCCTATCTCCTAACCTACAATGAGCAGTTCTTC.

The genes are TRBV7-8 and TRBJ1-2, with a tentative D call TRBD1 (5 bases). V dropped 4 bases and J dropped 6 bases, with 6 bases sitting between them. Germline V gene data show CDR1 as SGHVS and CDR2 as FQNEAQ. This CDR3 is 11 amino acids long. This CDR3 reads CASSSRDGYTF. CDR3 sequence (DNA): TGTGCCAGCAGCTCCAGGGATGGCTACACCTTC.

This clone has only a few counts. This chain links TRBV7-9 with TRBJ2-3; D unresolved. Germline V gene sequence: CDR1 SEHNR, CDR2 FQNEAQ (reference sequence). Between the trimmed V and J ends, which lost 4 bases and 2 bases, there was a span of 13 bases. This CDR3 is 15 amino acids long. The CDR3 loop reads CASSSGRRSTDTQYF. As DNA, the CDR3 is TGTGCCAGCAGCTCCGGCCGGCGGTCCACAGATACGCAGTATTTT.

For this clone: Within the sample, other DNA sequences also encode this same CDR3. The chain joins TRBV15 to TRBJ2-3; no clear D. Trimming took off 1 base at V and 0 bases at J, with 8 bases between the two ends. The CDR3 has 15 residues. Germline V lookup: CDR1 LNHNV, CDR2 YYDKDF (reference sequence). The CDR3 spells CATSRGTASTDTQYF. The CDR3 coding sequence is TGTGCCACCAGCAGAGGCACGGCTAGCACAGATACGCAGTATTTT.

A single count supports this clone. The chain uses TRBV7-9 and TRBJ2-7, with D possibly being TRBD2 (7 bases). V was shortened by 5 bases and J by 4 bases, with 15 bases between the two germline ends. Germline values: CDR1 SEHNR, CDR2 FQNEAQ (reference sequence). The CDR3 extends over 14 amino acids. The CDR3 coding sequence is TGTGCCAGCAGCATCAGCGGGACACCTTACGAGCAGTACTTC. This gives the protein CASSISGTPYEQYF.

The J gene is TRBJ2-1, the V gene TRBV28; no clear D gene. CDR1 is MDHEN and CDR2 is SYDVKM in the germline V gene. CDR3 length: 14 residues. Trimming took off 5 bases at V and 1 base at J, with 9 bases between the two ends. DNA of the CDR3: TGTGCCAGCAGTGAATCAACATCCTACAATGAGCAGTTCTTC. The encoded protein is CASSESTSYNEQFF.

This chain links TRBV9 with TRBJ2-2, with 9 bases that match TRBD2. The length of the CDR3 is 16 residues. The V gene's germline CDR1 is SGDLS and CDR2 YYNGEE. V lost 0 bases and J lost 1; bases outside the gene matches: 1. The CDR3 DNA follows: TGTGCCAGCAGCGTAGATAGCGGGAGGAACACCGGGGAGCTGTTTTTT. Translation: CASSVDSGRNTGELFF.

The chain links TRBV19 to TRBJ2-7, with 8 bases fitting TRBD2. Germline V CDR1 and CDR2: LNHDA, SQIVND (reference sequence). This CDR3 has 16 residues. The J segment lost 4 bases and the V segment lost 6 bases, leaving 14 bases of the junction unmatched. CDR3 sequence (DNA): TGTGCCAGTAGCCCATCCGTAATAGCGGGGACTTACGAGCAGTACTTC. Translating gives CASSPSVIAGTYEQYF.

CDR3 residues: CASSPLARAYNEQFF. The DNA of the CDR3 is TGTGCCAGCTCACCACTTGCCAGAGCCTACAATGAGCAGTTCTTC. The chain employs TRBV18 and TRBJ2-1; no firm D call. V was trimmed by 1 base and J by 2 bases, leaving 9 bases between them. The CDR3 has 15 amino acids. Looked up from germline, CDR1 is KGHSH and CDR2 is LQKENI.

This sequence joins TRBV4-1 and TRBJ1-5, with 8 bases aligning to TRBD1. The J segment lost 2 bases and the V segment lost 0 bases, leaving 6 bases of the junction unmatched. This CDR3 contains 17 residues. Germline values: CDR1 MGHRA, CDR2 YSYEKL. DNA of the CDR3: TGCGCCAGCAGCCAAGAGTCCGGGACAGGAGGCAATCAGCCCCAGCATTTT. Translating gives CASSQESGTGGNQPQHF.

The rearrangement uses TRBV27 and TRBJ1-1; D remains unclear. The CDR3 extends over 15 amino acids. Trimming took 3 bases from V and 4 from J, leaving 15 bases between them. CDR1 MNHEY and CDR2 SMNVEV come from the germline V gene (reference sequence). The CDR3 DNA reads as TGTGCCAGCAGTTTCTCCGGCGGGCTGGGCACTGAAGCTTTCTTT. Its translation is CASSFSGGLGTEAFF.

V is TRBV9 and J is TRBJ2-7; 9 nucleotides agree with TRBD1. V gave up 4 bases and J gave up 2 bases; unmatched junction bases: 10. CDR1 SGDLS and CDR2 YYNGEE come from the germline V gene. The length of the CDR3 is 16 residues. The CDR3 protein is CASSSNRDRETYEQYF. The CDR3 bases are TGTGCCAGCAGCTCCAACCGGGACAGGGAAACCTACGAGCAGTACTTC. The variable domain in full, with the rest retrieved from reference TRBV9 and TRBJ2-7, is DSGVTQTPKHLITATGQRVTLRCSPRSGDLSVYWYQQSLDQGLQFLIQYYNGEERAKGNILERFSAQQFPDLHSELNLSSLELGDSALYFCASSSNRDRETYEQYFGPGTRLTVT.

The CDR3, as DNA: TGCGCCAGCAGCCCCCTGGGCGGGAGTCCCGAACGGGAGCTGTTTTTT. Its protein is CASSPLGGSPERELFF. The chain recombines TRBV4-1 with TRBJ2-2; 7 bases agree with TRBD2. The germline V gene encodes CDR1 MGHRA and CDR2 YSYEKL. CDR3 length: 16 amino acids. V shed 4 bases, J shed 9 bases, and the junction held 14 bases outside the gene matches.